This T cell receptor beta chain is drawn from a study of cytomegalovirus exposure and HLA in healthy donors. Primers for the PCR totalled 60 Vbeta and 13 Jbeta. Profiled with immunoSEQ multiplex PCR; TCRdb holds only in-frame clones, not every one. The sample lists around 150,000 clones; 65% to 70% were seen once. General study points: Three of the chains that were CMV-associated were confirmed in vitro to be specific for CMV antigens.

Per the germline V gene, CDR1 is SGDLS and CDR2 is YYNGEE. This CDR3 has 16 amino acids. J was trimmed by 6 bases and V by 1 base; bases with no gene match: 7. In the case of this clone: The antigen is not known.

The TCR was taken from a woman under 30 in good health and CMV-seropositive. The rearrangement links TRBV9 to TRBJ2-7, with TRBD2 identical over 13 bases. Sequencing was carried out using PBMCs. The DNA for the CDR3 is TGTGCCAGCAGCGTATTGGGACTAGCGGGACTTCCCGAGCAGTACTTC. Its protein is CASSVLGLAGLPEQYF.